Sequencing of this TCR beta chain was carried out in a study of control samples from healthy donors and cancer patients. CDR1 is SGHRS, CDR2 YFSETQ, per germline. Trimming took 0 bases from V and 2 from J, leaving 12 bases between them. The CDR3 has 16 amino acids. Profiled with immunoSEQ multiplex PCR; TCRdb holds only in-frame clones, not every one. The sample carries about 150,000 clones, 85% to 95% recorded once. Sample: blood. The receptor comes from a man aged 50-60 years in good health. The chain combines TRBV5-1 with TRBJ1-5, with a possible D match to TRBD1 (6 bases). CDR3 bases: TGCGCCAGCAGCTTGGTCCCTAACAGGGGCAATCAGCCCCAGCATTTT. This translates into CASSLVPNRGNQPQHF.